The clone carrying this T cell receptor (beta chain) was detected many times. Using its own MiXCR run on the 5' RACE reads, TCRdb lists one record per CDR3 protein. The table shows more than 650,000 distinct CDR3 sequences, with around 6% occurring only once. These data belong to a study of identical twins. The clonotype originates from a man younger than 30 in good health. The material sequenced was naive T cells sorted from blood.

The CDR3 DNA reads TGCAGTGCTAGAGGCGTACAGGGGGCCGTAAACATTCAGTACTTC. Protein: CSARGVQGAVNIQYF. J is TRBJ2-4 and V is TRBV20-1, with 9 bases matching TRBD1. V lost 1 base to trimming and J lost 6 bases; unmatched junction nucleotides: 7. CDR1 and CDR2 (germline): DFQATT, SNEGSKA (reference sequence). This CDR3 region has 15 residues.